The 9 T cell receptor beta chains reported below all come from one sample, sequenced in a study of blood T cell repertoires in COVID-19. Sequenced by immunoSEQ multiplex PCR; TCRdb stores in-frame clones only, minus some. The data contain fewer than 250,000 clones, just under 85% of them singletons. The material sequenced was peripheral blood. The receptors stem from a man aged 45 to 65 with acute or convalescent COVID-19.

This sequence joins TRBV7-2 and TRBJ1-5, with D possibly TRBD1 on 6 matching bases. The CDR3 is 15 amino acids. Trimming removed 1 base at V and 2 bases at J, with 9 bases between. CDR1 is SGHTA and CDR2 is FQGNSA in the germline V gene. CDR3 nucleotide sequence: TGTGCCAGCAGCTTAGGCAGGGGCGGCAATCAGCCCCAGCATTTT. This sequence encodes CASSLGRGGNQPQHF. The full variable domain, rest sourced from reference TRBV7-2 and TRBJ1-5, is GAGVSQSPSNKVTEKGKDVELRCDPISGHTALYWYRQSLGQGLEFLIYFQGNSAPDKSGLPSDRFSAERTGGSVSTLTIQRTQQEDSAVYLCASSLGRGGNQPQHFGDGTRLSIL.

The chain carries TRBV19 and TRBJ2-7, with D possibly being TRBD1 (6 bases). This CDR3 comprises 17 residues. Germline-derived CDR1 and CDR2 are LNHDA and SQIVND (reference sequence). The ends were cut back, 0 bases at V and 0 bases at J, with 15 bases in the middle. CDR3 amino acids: CASSIDRRQASSYEQYF. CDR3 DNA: TGTGCCAGTAGTATAGATCGGAGACAGGCGAGCTCCTACGAGCAGTACTTC.

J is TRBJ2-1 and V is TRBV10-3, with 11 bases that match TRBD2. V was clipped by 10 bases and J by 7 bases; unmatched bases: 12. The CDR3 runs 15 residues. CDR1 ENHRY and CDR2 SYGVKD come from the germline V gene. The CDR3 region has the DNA TGTGCCACTATGGGGGGGACTAGCGGAACGAATGAGCAGTTCTTC. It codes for CATMGGTSGTNEQFF.

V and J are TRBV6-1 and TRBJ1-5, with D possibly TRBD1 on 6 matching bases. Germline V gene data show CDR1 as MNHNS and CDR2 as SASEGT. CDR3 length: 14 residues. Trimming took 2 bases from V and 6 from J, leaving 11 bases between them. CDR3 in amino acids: CASSEQTGSQPQHF. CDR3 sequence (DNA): TGTGCCAGCAGTGAACAAACAGGGTCTCAGCCCCAGCATTTT.

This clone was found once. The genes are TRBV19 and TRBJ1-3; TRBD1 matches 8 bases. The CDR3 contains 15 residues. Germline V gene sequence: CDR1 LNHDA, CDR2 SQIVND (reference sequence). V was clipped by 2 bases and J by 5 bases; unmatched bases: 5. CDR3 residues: CASSIKRTGRNTIYF. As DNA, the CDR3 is TGTGCCAGTAGTATAAAAAGGACAGGGAGAAACACCATATATTTT.

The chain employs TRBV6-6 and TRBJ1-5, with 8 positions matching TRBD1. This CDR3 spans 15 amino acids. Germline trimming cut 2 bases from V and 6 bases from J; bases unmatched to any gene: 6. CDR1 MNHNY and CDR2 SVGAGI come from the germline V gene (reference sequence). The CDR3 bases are TGTGCCAGCAGTTACACCGACAGGGGTAGTCAGCCCCAGCATTTT. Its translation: CASSYTDRGSQPQHF.

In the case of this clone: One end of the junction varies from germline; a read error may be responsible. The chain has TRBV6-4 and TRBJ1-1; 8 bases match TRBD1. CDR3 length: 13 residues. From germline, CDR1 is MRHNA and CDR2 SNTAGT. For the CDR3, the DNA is TGTGCCAGCAGACCGCCGGGACAGGATAATCGAATCTTT. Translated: CASRPPGQDNRIF.

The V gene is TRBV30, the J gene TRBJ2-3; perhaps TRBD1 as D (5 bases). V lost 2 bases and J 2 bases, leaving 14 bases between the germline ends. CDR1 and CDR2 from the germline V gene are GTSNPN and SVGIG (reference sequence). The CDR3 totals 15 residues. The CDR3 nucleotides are TGTGCCTGGAGTTGGGGCCAGTCGCCCACAGATACGCAGTATTTT. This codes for CAWSWGQSPTDTQYF.

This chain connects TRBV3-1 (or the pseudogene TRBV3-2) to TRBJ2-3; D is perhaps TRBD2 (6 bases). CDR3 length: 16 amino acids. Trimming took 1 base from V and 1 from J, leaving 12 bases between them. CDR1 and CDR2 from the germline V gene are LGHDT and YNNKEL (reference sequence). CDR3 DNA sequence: TGTGCCAGCAGCCAAGGTTTCGGGGGACGCACAGATACGCAGTATTTT. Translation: CASSQGFGGRTDTQYF.